This T cell receptor (beta chain) was documented in a study of identical twins (dated by TCRdb to the mid-2010s). Regarding the research as a whole: The study deep-sequenced TCR alpha and beta repertoires from monozygotic twins, unrelated adults of various ages and cord blood to test whether fetal clonotypes persist. To rule out contamination, replicate twin experiments were performed at different times with different library preparation protocols.

The method behind the library was 5' RACE. The instrument given in TCRdb is Illumina HiSeq 2000. A universal primer binding site was added through template switching, and the final cDNA carried a unique molecular identifier so that TCR cDNA molecules could be counted accurately. First-strand cDNA for TCR alpha and beta chains was synthesized from specific primers in the conserved constant-segment region. Each cDNA library was double barcoded, with a SMART-Mk sample barcode plus Illumina barcodes, to control for contamination. TruSeq adapter sequences, together with Illumina sample barcodes, were added in two successive PCR steps. Sequencing of the TCR alpha and beta cDNA libraries was done on the Illumina HiSeq platform using custom primers. As for the original processing: MiGEC was used to process raw reads and extract unique molecular identifiers, and MiXCR was used to find CDR3 positions. Recombination models were inferred per individual with the repgenHMM and IGoR tools using an EM algorithm. Shared clonotypes were analyzed with the tcR package in R, and sharing was normalized by the product of cloneset sizes. To study raw recombination free of thymic and clonal selection effects, out-of-frame nonproductive sequences were analyzed. The public reads were quality trimmed at Q25 with fastp and then assembled into clones with MiXCR by TCRdb, keeping productive beta chains. One record per CDR3 amino acid sequence lists the most common genes and DNA. The V and J calls were not made by the authors but by TCRdb's processing. For this sample the table gives about 460,000 distinct CDR3 sequences, of which approximately 14% were detected only once. The ten biggest clones cover over 0.5% of the sample.

Spanning cysteine to phenylalanine, the CDR3 consists of 14 amino acids. Of the read, only the CDR3 DNA is kept; its 42 bases are in frame from base 1. The germline ends are 13 bases apart after V is trimmed by 6 bases and J by 7 bases. CDR1 and CDR2 are read off the germline V gene as MNHNS and SASEGT. Only healthy Caucasian donors were included. Three pairs of female monozygotic twins, all aged roughly 18 to 29 years, were included in the twin cohort. Positive isolation kits from Invitrogen were used to isolate the CD4+ and CD8+ T cell populations. A note on this clonotype: Its antigen target is currently unknown. Base qualities are missing; no much larger clone stands one base away.

General conclusions and limits of the study: In beta out-of-frame sequences, excess twin sharing was weaker, because having fewer shared sequences lowered the signal-to-noise ratio. Zero-insertion analyses could be partly confounded by invariant T cells such as MAIT and iNKT, although diverse VJ usage argued against such confounding for most clonotypes. Because the same donors could not be followed over many years, conclusions were based on cross-sectional statistical analysis. Compared with coincidental sharing between unrelated individuals, out-of-frame TCR alpha sequences shared between twins showed an excess of sequences with low generation probability. Abundant cord blood beta clonotypes carried fewer insertions; young adult naive repertoires showed a weaker similar trend, while memory repertoires showed none. In monozygotic twins, out-of-frame TCR alpha sharing was systematically underestimated by recombination models, although the models agreed with sharing between unrelated individuals.

Another study also made use of these data, one on yellow fever vaccine responses in identical twins. As that second paper reports: The authors reported that the T cell response to vaccination in identical twins appeared partly convergent and partly personalized. In identical twins, the study followed T cell clones that responded to the vaccine with precision.

This TCR was sampled from a woman younger than 35 in good health. The chain joins TRBV6-1 to TRBJ1-6; matching of 6 bases hints at TRBD1 as the D gene. The sequenced material came from CD4+ T cells sorted from blood. The CDR3 region: CASRMGGWNSPLHF. Read as DNA, the sequence is TGTGCCAGCAGGATGGGGGGCTGGAATTCACCCCTCCACTTT.